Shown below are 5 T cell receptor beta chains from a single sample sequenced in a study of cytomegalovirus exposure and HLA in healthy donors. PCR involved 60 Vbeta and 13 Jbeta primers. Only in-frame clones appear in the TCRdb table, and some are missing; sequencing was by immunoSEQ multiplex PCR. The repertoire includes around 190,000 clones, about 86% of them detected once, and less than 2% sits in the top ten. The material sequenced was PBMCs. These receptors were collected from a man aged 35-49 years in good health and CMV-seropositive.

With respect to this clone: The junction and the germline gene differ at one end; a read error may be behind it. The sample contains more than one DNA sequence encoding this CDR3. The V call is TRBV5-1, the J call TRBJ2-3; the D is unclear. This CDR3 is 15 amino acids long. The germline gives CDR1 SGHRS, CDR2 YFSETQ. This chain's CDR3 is CASSLDPIPTDTQYF. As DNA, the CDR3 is TGCGCTAGCAGCTTGGATCCCATCCCCACAGATACGCAGTATTTT.

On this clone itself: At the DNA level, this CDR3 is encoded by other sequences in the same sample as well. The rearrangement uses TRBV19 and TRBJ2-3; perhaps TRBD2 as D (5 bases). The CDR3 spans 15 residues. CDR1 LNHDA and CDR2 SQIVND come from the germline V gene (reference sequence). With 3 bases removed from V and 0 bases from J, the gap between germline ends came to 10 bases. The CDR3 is CASSIVGGSTDTQYF. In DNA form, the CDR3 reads TGTGCCAGTAGTATTGTTGGCGGGAGCACAGATACGCAGTATTTT.

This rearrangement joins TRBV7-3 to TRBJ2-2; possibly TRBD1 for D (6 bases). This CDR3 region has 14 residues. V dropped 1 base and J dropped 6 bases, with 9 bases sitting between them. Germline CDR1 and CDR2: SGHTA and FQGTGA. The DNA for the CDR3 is TGTGCCAGCAGCTTAATATCAGGGGCCGGGGAGCTGTTTTTT. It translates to CASSLISGAGELFF. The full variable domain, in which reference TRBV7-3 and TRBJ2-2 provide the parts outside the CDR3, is GAGVSQTPSNKVTEKGKYVELRCDPISGHTALYWYRQSLGQGPEFLIYFQGTGAADDSGLPNDRFFAVRPEGSVSTLKIQRTERGDSAVYLCASSLISGAGELFFGEGSRLTVL.

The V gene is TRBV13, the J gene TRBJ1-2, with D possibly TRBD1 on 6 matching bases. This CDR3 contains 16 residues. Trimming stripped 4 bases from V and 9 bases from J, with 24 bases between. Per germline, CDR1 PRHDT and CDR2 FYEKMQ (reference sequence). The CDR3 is CASSSRADWARGSYTF. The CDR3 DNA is TGTGCCAGCAGCTCCCGGGCCGATTGGGCAAGGGGGAGCTACACCTTC.

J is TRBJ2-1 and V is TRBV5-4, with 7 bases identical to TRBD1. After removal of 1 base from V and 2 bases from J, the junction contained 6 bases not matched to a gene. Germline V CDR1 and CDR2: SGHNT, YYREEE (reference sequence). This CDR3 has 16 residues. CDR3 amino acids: CASSLSFRGTYNEQFF. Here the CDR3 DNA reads TGTGCCAGCAGCTTGTCCTTCAGGGGGACCTACAATGAGCAGTTCTTC.